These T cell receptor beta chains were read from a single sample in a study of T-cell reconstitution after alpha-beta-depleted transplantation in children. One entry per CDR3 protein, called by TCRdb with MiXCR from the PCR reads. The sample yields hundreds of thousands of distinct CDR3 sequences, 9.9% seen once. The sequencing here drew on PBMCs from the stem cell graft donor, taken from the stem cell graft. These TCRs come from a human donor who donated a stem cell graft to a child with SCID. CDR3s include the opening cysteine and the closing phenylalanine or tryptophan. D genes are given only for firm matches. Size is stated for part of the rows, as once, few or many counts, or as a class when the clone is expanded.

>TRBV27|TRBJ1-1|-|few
CASTSGGWTEAFF
TGTGCCAGCACCTCCGGGGGATGGACTGAAGCTTTCTTT
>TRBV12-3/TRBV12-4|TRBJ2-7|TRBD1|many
CASSQGQGIHEQYF
TGTGCCAGCAGCCAGGGACAGGGTATCCACGAGCAGTACTTC
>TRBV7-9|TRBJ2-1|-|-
CASSLAENEQFF
TGTGCCAGCAGCTTAGCCGAAAATGAGCAGTTCTTC
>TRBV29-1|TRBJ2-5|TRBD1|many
CSVGQAQETQYF
TGCAGCGTGGGACAGGCCCAAGAGACCCAGTACTTC
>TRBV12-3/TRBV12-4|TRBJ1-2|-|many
CASSFALSGYTF
TGTGCCAGCAGTTTTGCCCTATCTGGCTACACCTTC
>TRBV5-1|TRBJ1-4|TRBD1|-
CASSEGQGAKLFF
TGCGCCAGCAGCGAGGGACAGGGGGCAAAACTGTTTTTT
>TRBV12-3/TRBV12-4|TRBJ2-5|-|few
CASRAAEETQYF
TGTGCCAGCAGGGCGGCTGAAGAGACCCAGTACTTC
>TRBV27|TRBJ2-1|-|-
CASTGPRVSNEQFF
TGTGCCAGCACTGGACCGAGAGTGAGCAATGAGCAGTTCTTC
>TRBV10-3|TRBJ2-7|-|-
CAIKVQGSFGEQYF
TGTGCCATCAAGGTTCAGGGATCTTTTGGCGAGCAGTACTTC
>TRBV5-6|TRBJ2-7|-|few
CASSLPSGTYEQYF
TGTGCCAGCAGCTTGCCTTCGGGAACCTACGAGCAGTACTTC
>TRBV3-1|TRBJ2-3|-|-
CATTKQVTGTDTQYF
TGTGCCACCACCAAGCAGGTCACAGGGACAGATACGCAGTATTTT
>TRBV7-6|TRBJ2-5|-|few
CASSPGSVRGETQYF
TGTGCCAGCAGCCCTGGGTCCGTGAGGGGAGAGACCCAGTACTTC
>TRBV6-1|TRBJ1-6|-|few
CASSEDGPQPTSYNSPLHF
TGTGCCAGCAGTGAAGATGGCCCTCAACCCACATCCTATAATTCACCCCTCCACTTT
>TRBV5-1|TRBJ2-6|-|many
CASSNGQVSSLSGANVLTF
TGCGCCAGCAGCAATGGTCAGGTCTCAAGCCTCTCTGGGGCCAACGTCCTGACTTTC
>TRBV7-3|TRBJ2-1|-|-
CASSRAASYNEQFF
TGTGCCAGCAGCCGGGCCGCCTCCTACAATGAGCAGTTCTTC
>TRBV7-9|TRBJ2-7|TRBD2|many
CASSLGLAGGLTYEQYF
TGTGCCAGCAGCTTAGGACTAGCGGGGGGACTTACCTACGAGCAGTACTTC
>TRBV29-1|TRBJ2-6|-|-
CSADSGANVLTF
TGCAGCGCGGACTCTGGGGCCAACGTCCTGACTTTC
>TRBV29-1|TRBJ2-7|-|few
CSVEVRDGEYF
TGCAGCGTTGAAGTCCGGGACGGGGAGTACTTC
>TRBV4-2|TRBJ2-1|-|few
CASSQGNYSNEQFF
TGTGCCAGCAGCCAAGGAAATTACAGCAATGAGCAGTTCTTC
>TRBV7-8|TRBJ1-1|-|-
CASSLSRATEAFF
TGTGCCAGCAGCTTGTCGAGAGCCACTGAAGCTTTCTTT
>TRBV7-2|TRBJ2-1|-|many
CASSLAPGGGGTYNEQFF
TGTGCCAGCAGCCTAGCACCTGGGGGAGGAGGGACCTACAATGAGCAGTTCTTC
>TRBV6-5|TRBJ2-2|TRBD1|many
CASSMTGSGELFF
TGTGCCAGCAGTATGACAGGGTCCGGGGAGCTGTTTTTT
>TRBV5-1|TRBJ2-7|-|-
CASSLEGQGSPYEQYF
TGCGCCAGCAGCTTGGAGGGCCAGGGAAGCCCCTACGAGCAGTACTTC
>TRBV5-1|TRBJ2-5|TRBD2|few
CASSLNSGVETQYF
TGCGCCAGCAGCTTGAATAGCGGGGTCGAGACCCAGTACTTC
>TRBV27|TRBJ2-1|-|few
CAVRGVYNEQFF
TGTGCAGTAAGGGGGGTCTACAATGAGCAGTTCTTC
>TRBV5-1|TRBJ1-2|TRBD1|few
CASSLARQGQTSWGYGYTF
TGCGCCAGCAGCTTGGCTCGTCAGGGACAGACTTCGTGGGGCTATGGCTACACCTTC
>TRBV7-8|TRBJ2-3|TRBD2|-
CASSLRGGGTDTQYF
TGTGCCAGCAGCTTACGGGGGGGTGGCACAGATACGCAGTATTTT
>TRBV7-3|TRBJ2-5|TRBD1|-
CASSLWGQIQETQYF
TGTGCCAGCAGCTTATGGGGACAGATCCAAGAGACCCAGTACTTC
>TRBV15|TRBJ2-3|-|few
CATSSGGSTDTQYF
TGTGCCACCAGCAGCGGGGGAAGCACAGATACGCAGTATTTT
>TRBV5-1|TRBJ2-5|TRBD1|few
CASKQGENQETQYF
TGCGCCAGCAAACAGGGGGAAAACCAAGAGACCCAGTACTTC
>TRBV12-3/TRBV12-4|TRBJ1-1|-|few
CASSSRDSIGGTEAFF
TGTGCCAGCAGTTCCCGGGACTCGATCGGCGGCACTGAAGCTTTCTTT
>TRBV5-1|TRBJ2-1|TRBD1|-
CASRETGGNEQFF
TGCGCCAGCAGAGAGACAGGGGGCAATGAGCAGTTCTTC
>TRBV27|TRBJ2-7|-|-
CASRGGGFEQYF
TGTGCCAGCAGGGGAGGGGGGTTCGAGCAGTACTTC
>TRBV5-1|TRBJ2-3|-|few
CASSLATVTSTDTQYF
TGCGCCAGCAGCTTGGCGACAGTTACATCCACAGATACGCAGTATTTT
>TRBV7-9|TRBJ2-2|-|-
CASRKGGLTTTGELFF
TGTGCCAGCCGCAAGGGAGGACTCACGACCACCGGGGAGCTGTTTTTT